This T cell receptor (beta chain) was sequenced in a study of T cells after yellow fever vaccination. The study, taken as a whole, reports: A small share of clonotypes appeared in both CD4 and CD8 compartments. Post-booster repertoires again held most primary-vaccination clones (about 96% CD4, roughly 88% CD8). Repertoires sorted by FACS could include abundant clonotypes that are contaminants from the bulk population.

This clonotype has ten or more counts. Antigen unknown. Production of TCR cDNA was by 5'RACE template switching, which also added a universal primer site and UMIs. Via MiXCR, TCRdb re-called the 5' RACE reads, giving one row per CDR3 protein. This table holds around 68,000 distinct CDR3 sequences, more than 5.5% found once. The sequence was collected from a man aged 18 to 35 who received the YFV17D yellow fever vaccine. Sequenced material: CD8+ T cells sorted from PBMCs, taken roughly 10 days after the first yellow fever vaccination.

The CDR3 sequence is CASSQAPGYVKNIQYF. In nucleotides, the CDR3 is TGCGCCAGCAGCCAAGCCCCGGGGTACGTCAAAAACATTCAGTACTTC. The rearrangement links TRBV4-3 to TRBJ2-4, with D maybe TRBD2 (5 bases). CDR1 LGHNA and CDR2 YSLEER come from the germline V gene. V dropped 1 base and J dropped 3 bases, with 13 bases sitting between them. The CDR3 length is 16 residues.